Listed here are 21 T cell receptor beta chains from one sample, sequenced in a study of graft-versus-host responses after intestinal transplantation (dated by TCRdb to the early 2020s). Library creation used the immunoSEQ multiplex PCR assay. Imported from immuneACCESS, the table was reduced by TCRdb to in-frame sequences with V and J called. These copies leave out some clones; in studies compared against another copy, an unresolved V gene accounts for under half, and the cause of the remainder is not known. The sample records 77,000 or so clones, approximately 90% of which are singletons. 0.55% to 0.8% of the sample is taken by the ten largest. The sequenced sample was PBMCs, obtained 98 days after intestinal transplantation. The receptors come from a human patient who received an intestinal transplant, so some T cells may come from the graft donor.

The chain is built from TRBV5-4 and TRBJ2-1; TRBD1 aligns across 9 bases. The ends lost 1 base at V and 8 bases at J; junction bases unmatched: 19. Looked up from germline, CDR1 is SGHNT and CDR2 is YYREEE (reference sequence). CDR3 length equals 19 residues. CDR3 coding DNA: TGTGCCAGCAGCTTGTACTGGCCGACAGGGGGAAAAAAGTACTATGAGCAGTTCTTC. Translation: CASSLYWPTGGKKYYEQFF.

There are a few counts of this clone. The CDR3 loop is CASSYGGQYEQYF. The DNA for the CDR3 is TGTGCCAGCAGTTACGGCGGACAGTACGAGCAGTACTTC. The V gene is TRBV6-5, the J gene TRBJ2-7; tentative D call: TRBD1 (6 bases). The CDR3 consists of 13 residues. Trimming pared 2 bases from V and 4 bases from J, leaving 9 bases between. CDR1 and CDR2 (germline): MNHEY, SVGAGI.

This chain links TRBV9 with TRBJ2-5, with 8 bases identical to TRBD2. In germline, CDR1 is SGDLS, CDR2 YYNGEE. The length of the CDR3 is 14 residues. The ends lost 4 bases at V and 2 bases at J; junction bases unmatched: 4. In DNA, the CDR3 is TGTGCCAGCAGCCCTCGCGGGGGGCAAGAGACCCAGTACTTC. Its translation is CASSPRGGQETQYF.

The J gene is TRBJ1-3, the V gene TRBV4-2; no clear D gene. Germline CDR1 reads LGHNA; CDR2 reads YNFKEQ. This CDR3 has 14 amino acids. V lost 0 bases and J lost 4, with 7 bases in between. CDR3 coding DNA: TGTGCCAGCAGCCAAGAAGGATTCGGAAACACCATATATTTT. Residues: CASSQEGFGNTIYF.

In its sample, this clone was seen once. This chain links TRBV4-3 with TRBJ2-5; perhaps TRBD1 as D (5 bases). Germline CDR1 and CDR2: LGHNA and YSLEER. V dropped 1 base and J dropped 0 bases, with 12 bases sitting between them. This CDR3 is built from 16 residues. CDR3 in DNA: TGCGCCAGCAGCCAAGGGTGGGCAGGGTACCAAGAGACCCAGTACTTC. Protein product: CASSQGWAGYQETQYF.

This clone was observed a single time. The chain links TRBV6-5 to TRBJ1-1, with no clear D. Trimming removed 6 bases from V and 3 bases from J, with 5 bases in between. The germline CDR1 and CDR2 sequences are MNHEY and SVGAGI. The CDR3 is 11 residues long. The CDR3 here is CASRQYTEAFF. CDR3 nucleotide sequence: TGTGCCAGCAGGCAATACACTGAAGCTTTCTTT.

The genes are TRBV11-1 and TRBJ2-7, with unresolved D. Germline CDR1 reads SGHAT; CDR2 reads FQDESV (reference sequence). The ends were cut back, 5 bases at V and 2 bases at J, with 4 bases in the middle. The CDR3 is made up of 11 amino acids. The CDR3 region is CASSRAYEQYF. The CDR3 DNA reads TGTGCCAGCAGCCGGGCCTACGAGCAGTACTTC.

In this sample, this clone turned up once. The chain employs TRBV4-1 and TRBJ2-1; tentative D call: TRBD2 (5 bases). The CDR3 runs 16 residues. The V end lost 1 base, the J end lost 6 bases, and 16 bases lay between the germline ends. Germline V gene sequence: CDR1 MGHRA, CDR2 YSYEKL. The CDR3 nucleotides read TGCGCCAGCAGCCAAGTGTATACTAGATGGGCCAATGAGCAGTTCTTC. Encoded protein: CASSQVYTRWANEQFF.

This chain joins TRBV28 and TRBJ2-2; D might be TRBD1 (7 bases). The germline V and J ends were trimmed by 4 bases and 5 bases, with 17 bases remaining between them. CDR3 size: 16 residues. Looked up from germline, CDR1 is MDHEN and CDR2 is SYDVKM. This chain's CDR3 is CASSSPSQGRTGELFF. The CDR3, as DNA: TGTGCCAGCAGTTCCCCCTCACAGGGGAGGACCGGGGAGCTGTTTTTT. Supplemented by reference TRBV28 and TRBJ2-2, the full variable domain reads DVKVTQSSRYLVKRTGEKVFLECVQDMDHENMFWYRQDPGLGLRLIYFSYDVKMKEKGDIPEGYSVSREKKERFSLILESASTNQTSMYLCASSSPSQGRTGELFFGEGSRLTVL.

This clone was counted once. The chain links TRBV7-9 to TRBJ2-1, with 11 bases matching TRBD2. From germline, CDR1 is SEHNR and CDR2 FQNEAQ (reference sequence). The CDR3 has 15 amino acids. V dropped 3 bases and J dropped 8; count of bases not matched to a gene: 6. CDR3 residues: CASSLGLAERDEQFF. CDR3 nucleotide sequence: TGTGCCAGCAGCTTGGGACTAGCGGAGAGGGATGAGCAGTTCTTC.

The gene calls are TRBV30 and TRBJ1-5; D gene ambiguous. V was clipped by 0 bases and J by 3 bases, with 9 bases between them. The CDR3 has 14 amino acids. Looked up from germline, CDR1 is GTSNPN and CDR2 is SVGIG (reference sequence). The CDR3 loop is CAWSVGLTNQPQHF. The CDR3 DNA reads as TGTGCCTGGAGTGTGGGCCTAACCAATCAGCCCCAGCATTTT.

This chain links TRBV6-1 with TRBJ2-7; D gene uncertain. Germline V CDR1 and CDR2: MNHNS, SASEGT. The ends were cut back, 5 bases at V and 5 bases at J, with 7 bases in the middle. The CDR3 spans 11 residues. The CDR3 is CASSYEDEQYF. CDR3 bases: TGTGCCAGCAGTTATGAGGACGAGCAGTACTTC.

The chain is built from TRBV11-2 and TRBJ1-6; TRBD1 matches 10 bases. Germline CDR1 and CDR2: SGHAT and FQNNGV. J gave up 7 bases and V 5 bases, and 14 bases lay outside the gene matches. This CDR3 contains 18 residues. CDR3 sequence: CASSEIGQGGELNSPLHF. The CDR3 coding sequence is TGTGCCAGCAGCGAAATCGGACAGGGGGGTGAGCTAAATTCACCCCTCCACTTT.

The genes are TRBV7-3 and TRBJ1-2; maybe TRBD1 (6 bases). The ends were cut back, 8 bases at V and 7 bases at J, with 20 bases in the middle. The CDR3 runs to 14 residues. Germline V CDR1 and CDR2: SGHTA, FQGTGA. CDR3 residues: CASAPTGGAGGYTF. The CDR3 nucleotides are TGTGCCAGCGCTCCCACGGGGGGCGCAGGTGGCTACACCTTC.

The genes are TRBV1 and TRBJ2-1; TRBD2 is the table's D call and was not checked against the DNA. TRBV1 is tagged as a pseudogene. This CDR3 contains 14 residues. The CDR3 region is CTSSPGGRSNEQFF. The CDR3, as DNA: TGCACCAGCAGCCCGGGAGGGAGAAGCAATGAGCAGTTCTTC.

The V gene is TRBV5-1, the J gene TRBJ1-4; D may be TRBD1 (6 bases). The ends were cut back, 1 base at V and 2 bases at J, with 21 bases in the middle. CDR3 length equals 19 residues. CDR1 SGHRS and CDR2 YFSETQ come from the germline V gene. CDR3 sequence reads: CASSLRGRGGSLTNEKLFF. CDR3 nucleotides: TGCGCCAGCAGCTTGCGGGGCAGGGGCGGATCCTTGACTAATGAAAAACTGTTTTTT.

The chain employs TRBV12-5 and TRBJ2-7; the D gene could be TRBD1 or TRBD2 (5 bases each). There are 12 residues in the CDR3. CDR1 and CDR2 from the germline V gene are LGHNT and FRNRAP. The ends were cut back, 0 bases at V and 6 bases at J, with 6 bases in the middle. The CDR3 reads CASGLVRGEQYF. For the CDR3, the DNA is TGTGCTAGTGGTTTGGTGAGGGGCGAGCAGTACTTC.

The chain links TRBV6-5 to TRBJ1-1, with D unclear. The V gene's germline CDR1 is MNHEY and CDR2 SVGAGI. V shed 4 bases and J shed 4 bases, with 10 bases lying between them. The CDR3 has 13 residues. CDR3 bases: TGTGCCAGCAGTTTAGGGCGGGGCACTGAAGCTTTCTTT. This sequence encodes CASSLGRGTEAFF.

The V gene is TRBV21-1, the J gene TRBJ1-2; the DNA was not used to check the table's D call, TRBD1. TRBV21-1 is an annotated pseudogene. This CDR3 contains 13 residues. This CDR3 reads CASSKAGAWGYTF. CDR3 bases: TGTGCCAGCAGCAAAGCGGGGGCCTGGGGCTACACCTTC.

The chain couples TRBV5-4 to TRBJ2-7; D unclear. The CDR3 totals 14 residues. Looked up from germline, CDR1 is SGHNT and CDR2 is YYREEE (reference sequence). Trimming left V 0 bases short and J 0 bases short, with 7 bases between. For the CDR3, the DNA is TGTGCCAGCAGCTTGGCCGGAAACTCCTACGAGCAGTACTTC. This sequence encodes CASSLAGNSYEQYF.

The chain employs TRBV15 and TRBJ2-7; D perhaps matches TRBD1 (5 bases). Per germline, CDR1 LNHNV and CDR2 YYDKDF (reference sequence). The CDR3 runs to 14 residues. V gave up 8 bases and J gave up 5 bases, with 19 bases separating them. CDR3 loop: CATGSQGYTDEQYF. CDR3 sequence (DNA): TGTGCCACCGGTTCCCAGGGATACACCGACGAGCAGTACTTC.